This TCR beta chain was observed in a study of regulatory T cells in long-lasting Graves disease. Findings of the study overall: There was favoring of TRBV28, TRBJ1-2 and TRBJ2-5 in persistent disease. Compared with new cases, persistent Graves' patients showed reduced TCR diversity.

This clonotype was seen many times. As yet, its antigen is unknown. Time point reported: persistent/refractory GD, antithyroid drugs over 5 years with positive TRAb. After RNA was extracted from PBMCs, the TCR library was made from it. EDTA tubes received around 9 milliliters of drawn peripheral blood. Relying on iRepertoire HTBI primers and Arm-PCR of CDR3 regions, the team built TCR beta libraries. TCRdb processed the multiplex PCR reads anew with MiXCR; each CDR3 protein has one entry. Among 300,000 to 350,000 distinct CDR3 sequences listed, roughly 21% were seen once. The junction had 6 bases not matched to a gene; V was cut back by 0 bases and J by 7 bases. The CDR3 extends over 17 amino acids. Germline lookup yields CDR1 MNHEY and CDR2 SVGEGT.

The starting material was peripheral blood mononuclear cells (PBMCs), obtained when the disease was refractory, from a patient treated with antithyroid drugs. The V and J genes are TRBV6-2 or TRBV6-3 and TRBJ2-2; 12 positions agree with TRBD2. The clonotype was recovered from a female donor with Graves disease. CDR3 protein: CASSYSRRLAGVGELFF. The DNA for the CDR3 is TGTGCCAGCAGTTACTCAAGGAGACTAGCGGGAGTCGGGGAGCTGTTTTTT.